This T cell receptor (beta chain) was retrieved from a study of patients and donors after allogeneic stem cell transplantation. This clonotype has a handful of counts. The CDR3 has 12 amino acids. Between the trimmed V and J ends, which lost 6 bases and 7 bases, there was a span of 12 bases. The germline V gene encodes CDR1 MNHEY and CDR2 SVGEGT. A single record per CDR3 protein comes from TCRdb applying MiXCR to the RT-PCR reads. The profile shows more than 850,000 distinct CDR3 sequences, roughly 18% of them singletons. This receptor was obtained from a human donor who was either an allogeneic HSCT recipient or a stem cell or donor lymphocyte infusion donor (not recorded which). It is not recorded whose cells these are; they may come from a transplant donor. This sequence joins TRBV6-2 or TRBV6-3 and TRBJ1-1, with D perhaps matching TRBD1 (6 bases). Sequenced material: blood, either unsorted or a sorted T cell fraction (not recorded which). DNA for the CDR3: TGTGCCAGCAGCCTCCGGGACATTGAAGCTTTCTTT. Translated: CASSLRDIEAFF.